Many counts were recorded for the clone carrying this TCR beta chain. Germline V lookup: CDR1 KGHSH, CDR2 LQKENI. V lost 6 bases to trimming and J lost 1 base; unmatched junction nucleotides: 3. CDR3 length equals 13 residues. TCRdb reprocessed the 5' RACE reads with MiXCR, giving one entry per CDR3 protein. The sample carries approximately 26,000 distinct CDR3 sequences, 4% to 4.5% recorded once. This sample is part of a study of early T cells in non-severe SARS-CoV-2 infection. The sequencing input was whole blood. This TCR came from an adult who was a healthcare worker with PCR-confirmed SARS-CoV-2 infection or an uninfected control (not recorded which). The J gene is TRBJ2-7, the V gene TRBV18; TRBD2 aligns across 7 bases. CDR3 DNA sequence: TGTGCCAGCTCGTGGGGGGGTTCCTACGAGCAGTACTTC. Its protein is CASSWGGSYEQYF.